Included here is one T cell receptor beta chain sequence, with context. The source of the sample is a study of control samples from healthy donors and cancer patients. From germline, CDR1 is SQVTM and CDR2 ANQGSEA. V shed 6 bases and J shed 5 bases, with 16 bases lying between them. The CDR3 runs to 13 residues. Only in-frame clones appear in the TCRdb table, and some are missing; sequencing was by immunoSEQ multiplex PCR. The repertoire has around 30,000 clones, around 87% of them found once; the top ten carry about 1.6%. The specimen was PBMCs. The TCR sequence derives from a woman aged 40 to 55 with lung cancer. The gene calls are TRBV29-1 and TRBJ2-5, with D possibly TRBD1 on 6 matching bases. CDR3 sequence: CSVQVQGPETQYF. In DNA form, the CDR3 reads TGCAGCGTCCAAGTACAGGGCCCGGAGACCCAGTACTTC. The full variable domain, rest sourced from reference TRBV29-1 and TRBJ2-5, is SAVISQKPSRDICQRGTSLTIQCQVDSQVTMMFWYRQQPGQSLTLIATANQGSEATYESGFVIDKFPISRPNLTFSTLTVSNMSPEDSSIYLCSVQVQGPETQYFGPGTRLLVL.